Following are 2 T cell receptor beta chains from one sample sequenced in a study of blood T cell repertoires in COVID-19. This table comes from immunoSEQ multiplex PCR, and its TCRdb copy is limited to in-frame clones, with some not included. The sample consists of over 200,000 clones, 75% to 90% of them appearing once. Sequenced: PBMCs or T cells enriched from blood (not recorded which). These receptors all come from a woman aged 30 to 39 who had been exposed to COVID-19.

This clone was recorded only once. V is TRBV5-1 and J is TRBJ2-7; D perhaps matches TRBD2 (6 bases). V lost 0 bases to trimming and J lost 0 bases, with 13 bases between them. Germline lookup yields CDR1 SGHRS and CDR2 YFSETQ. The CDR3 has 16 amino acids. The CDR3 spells CASSLGDSMSSYEQYF. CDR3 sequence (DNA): TGCGCCAGCAGCTTGGGGGACTCCATGAGCTCCTACGAGCAGTACTTC.

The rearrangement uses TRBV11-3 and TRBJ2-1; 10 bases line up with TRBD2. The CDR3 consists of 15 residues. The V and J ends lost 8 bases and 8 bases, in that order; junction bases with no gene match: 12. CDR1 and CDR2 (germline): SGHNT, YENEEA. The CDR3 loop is CASLGSGLAYHEQFF. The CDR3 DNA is TGTGCCAGCTTGGGGTCGGGACTAGCGTACCATGAGCAGTTCTTC.